The 3 T cell receptor beta chains given below trace back to one sample, sequenced in a study of blood T cell repertoires in COVID-19. Data came from immunoSEQ multiplex PCR; TCRdb stores just in-frame clones and leaves some out. The data contain about 360,000 clones, about 90% of them singletons. The specimen was PBMCs or T cells enriched from blood (not recorded which). The origin of the receptors is a man between 35 and 55 years old in a cohort exposed to, infected with or recovered from COVID-19 (not recorded which).

On this clone itself: An end of the junction does not agree with germline; a read error may underlie this. The chain recombines TRBV6-5 with TRBJ2-7; 7 nucleotides line up with TRBD1. This CDR3 comprises 13 residues. From germline, CDR1 is MNHEY and CDR2 SVGAGI. CDR3 sequence: CPTRDSSSYEQYF. In DNA form, the CDR3 reads TGCCCCACCCGGGACAGCTCCTCCTACGAGCAGTACTTC.

The gene calls are TRBV24-1 and TRBJ1-1; D may be TRBD1 (5 bases). The CDR3 runs 15 residues. Germline values: CDR1 KGHDR, CDR2 SFDVKD. Trimming removed 5 bases from V and 3 bases from J, with 15 bases in between. The CDR3 region is CATSALEGLDTEAFF. The CDR3 coding sequence is TGTGCCACCAGTGCCTTGGAGGGGCTGGACACTGAAGCTTTCTTT.

The rearrangement uses TRBV28 and TRBJ2-7, with TRBD1 matching over 10 bases. There are 14 residues in the CDR3. The trim removed 7 bases at V and 1 base at J, leaving 4 bases unmatched. Germline CDR1 is MDHEN and CDR2 is SYDVKM. The CDR3 reads CASTGTGVSYEQYF. The CDR3 DNA reads as TGTGCCAGCACAGGGACAGGGGTTTCCTACGAGCAGTACTTC.